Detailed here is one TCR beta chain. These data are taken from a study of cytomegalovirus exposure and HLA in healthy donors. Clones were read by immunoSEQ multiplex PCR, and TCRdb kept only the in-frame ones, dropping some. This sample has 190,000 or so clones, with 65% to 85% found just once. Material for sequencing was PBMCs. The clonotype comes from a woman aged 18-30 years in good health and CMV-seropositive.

CDR3 sequence: CASSTQGTSSYEQYF. The DNA for the CDR3 is TGTGCCAGCAGTACACAGGGTACAAGCTCCTACGAGCAGTACTTC. The V gene is TRBV28, the J gene TRBJ2-7; perhaps TRBD1 as D (6 bases). CDR1 and CDR2 (germline): MDHEN, SYDVKM. With 5 bases removed from V and 0 bases from J, the gap between germline ends came to 14 bases. The CDR3 loop spans 15 amino acids.